The T cell receptor (beta chain) under discussion was sequenced for a study of CD8+ T cells in alopecia areata. Study outcomes and limitations: In scalp and blood during tofacitinib, many expanded lesional clones persisted.

Following extraction, RNA underwent reverse transcription to cDNA, which served as the sequencing template. Method: immunoSEQ multiplex PCR; TCRdb's copy keeps in-frame clones and lacks some. The top ten hold 0.48% of the sample, which has about 200,000 clones, about two fifths seen once. Treatment reported: oral pan-JAK inhibitor, 5-10 mg twice daily. Trimming stripped 6 bases from V and 4 bases from J, with 10 bases between. Per the germline V gene, CDR1 is LNHDA and CDR2 is SQIVND (reference sequence). This CDR3 has 14 residues. There are a few counts of this clone. Antigen specificity is unknown. The receptor was derived from a human donor with alopecia areata. Sample: CD4+ T cells sorted from blood, taken at approximately week 30, from a patient treated with tofacitinib. The chain joins TRBV19 to TRBJ2-6, with D uncertain. The DNA for the CDR3 is TGTGCCAGTAGCCCCCGGTCGGGGGCCAACGTCCTGACTTTC. Protein sequence: CASSPRSGANVLTF.